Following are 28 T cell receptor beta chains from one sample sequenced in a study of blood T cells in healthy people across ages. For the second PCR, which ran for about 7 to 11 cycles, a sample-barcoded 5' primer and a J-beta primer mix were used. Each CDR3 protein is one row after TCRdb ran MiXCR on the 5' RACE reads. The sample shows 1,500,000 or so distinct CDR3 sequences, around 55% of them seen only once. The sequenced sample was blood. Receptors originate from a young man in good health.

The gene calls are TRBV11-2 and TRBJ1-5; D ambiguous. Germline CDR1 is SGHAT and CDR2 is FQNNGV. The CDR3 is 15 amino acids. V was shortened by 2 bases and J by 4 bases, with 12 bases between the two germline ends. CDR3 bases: TGTGCCAGCAGCTTAACCCAGCCGAGGAATCAGCCCCAGCATTTT. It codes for CASSLTQPRNQPQHF.

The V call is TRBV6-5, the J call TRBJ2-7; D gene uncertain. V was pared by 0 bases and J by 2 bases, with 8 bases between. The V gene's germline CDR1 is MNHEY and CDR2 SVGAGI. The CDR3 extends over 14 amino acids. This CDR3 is CASSYSPHTYEQYF. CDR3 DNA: TGTGCCAGCAGTTACTCGCCGCATACCTACGAGCAGTACTTC.

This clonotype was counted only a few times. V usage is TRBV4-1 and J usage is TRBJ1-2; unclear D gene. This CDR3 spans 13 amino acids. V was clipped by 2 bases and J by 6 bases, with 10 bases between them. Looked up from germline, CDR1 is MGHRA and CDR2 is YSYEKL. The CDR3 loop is CASSQLDIHGYTF. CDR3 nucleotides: TGCGCCAGCAGCCAATTAGACATCCATGGCTACACCTTC.

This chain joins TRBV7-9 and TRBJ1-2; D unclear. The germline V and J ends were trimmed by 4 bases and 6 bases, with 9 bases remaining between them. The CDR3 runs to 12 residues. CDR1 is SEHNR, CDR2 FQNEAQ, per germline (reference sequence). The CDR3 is CASSSYQDGYTF. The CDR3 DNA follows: TGTGCCAGCAGCTCCTACCAGGATGGCTACACCTTC. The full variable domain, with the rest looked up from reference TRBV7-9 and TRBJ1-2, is DTGVSQNPRHKITKRGQNVTFRCDPISEHNRLYWYRQTLGQGPEFLTYFQNEAQLEKSRLLSDRFSAERPKGSFSTLEIQRTEQGDSAMYLCASSSYQDGYTFGSGTRLTVV.

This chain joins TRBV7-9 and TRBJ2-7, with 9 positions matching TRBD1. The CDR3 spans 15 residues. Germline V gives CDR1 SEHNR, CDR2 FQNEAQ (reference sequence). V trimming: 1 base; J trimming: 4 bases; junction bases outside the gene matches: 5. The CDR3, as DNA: TGTGCCAGCAGCTTAGGATGGGACAGGGATTACGAGCAGTACTTC. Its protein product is CASSLGWDRDYEQYF.

This CDR3 reads CASSLARQGIDTEAFF. The CDR3 DNA follows: TGTGCCAGCAGCTTAGCCCGACAGGGTATCGACACTGAAGCTTTCTTT. The chain couples TRBV7-9 to TRBJ1-1; TRBD1 agrees at 7 bases. J was trimmed by 3 bases and V by 0 bases; bases with no gene match: 7. CDR1 is SEHNR and CDR2 is FQNEAQ in the germline V gene (reference sequence). The CDR3 has 16 amino acids.

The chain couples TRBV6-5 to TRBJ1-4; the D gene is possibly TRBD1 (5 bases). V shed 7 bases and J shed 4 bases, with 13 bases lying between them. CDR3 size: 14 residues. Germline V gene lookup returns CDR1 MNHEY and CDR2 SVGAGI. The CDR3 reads CASMHLGGNEKLFF. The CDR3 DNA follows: TGTGCCAGCATGCACCTGGGGGGTAATGAAAAACTGTTTTTT.

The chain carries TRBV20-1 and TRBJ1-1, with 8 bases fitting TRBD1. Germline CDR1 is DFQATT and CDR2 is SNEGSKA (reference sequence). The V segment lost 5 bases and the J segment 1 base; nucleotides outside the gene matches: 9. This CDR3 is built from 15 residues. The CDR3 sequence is CSARYTGQGNTEAFF. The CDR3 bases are TGCAGTGCTCGATACACAGGACAGGGGAACACTGAAGCTTTCTTT.

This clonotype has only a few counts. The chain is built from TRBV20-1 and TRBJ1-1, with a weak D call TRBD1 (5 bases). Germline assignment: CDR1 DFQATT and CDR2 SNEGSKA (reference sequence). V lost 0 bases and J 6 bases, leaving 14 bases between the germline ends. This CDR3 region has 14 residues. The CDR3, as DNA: TGCAGTGCTAGAGATCGGAGGGGATTTCCTGAAGCTTTCTTT. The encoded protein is CSARDRRGFPEAFF.

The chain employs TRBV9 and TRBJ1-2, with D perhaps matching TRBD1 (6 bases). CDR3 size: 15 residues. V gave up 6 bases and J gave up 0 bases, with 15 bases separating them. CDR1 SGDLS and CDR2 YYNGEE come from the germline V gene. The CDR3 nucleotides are TGTGCCAGCACCAGGGGAACAGCCCCTAACTATGGCTACACCTTC. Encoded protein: CASTRGTAPNYGYTF. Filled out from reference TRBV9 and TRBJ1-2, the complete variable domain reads DSGVTQTPKHLITATGQRVTLRCSPRSGDLSVYWYQQSLDQGLQFLIQYYNGEERAKGNILERFSAQQFPDLHSELNLSSLELGDSALYFCASTRGTAPNYGYTFGSGTRLTVV.

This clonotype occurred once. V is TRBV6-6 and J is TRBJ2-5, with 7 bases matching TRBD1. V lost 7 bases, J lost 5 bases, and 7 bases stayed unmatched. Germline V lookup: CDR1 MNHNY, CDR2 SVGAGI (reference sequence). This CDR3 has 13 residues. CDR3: CASTGRGWETQYF. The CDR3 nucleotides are TGTGCCAGCACTGGCAGGGGGTGGGAGACCCAGTACTTC.

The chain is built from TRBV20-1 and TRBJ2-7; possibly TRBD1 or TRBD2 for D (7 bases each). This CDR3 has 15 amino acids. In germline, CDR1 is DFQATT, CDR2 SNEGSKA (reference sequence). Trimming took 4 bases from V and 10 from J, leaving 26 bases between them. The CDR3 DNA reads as TGCAGTGCTAAGGGGGCTAGCGGTAACCAAGAGGCCCAGTACTTC. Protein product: CSAKGASGNQEAQYF.

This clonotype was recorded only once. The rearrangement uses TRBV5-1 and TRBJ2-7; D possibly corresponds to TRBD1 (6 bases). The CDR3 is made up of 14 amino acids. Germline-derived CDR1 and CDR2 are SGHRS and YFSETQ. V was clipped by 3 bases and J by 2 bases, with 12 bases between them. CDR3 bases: TGCGCCAGCAGCTCACAGGGTCCGCCCTACGAGCAGTACTTC. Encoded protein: CASSSQGPPYEQYF.

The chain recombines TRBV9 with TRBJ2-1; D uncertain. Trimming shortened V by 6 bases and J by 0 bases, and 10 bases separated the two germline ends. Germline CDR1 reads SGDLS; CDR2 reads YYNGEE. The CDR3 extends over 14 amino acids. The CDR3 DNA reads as TGTGCCAGCACCATAACGAGCTCCTACAATGAGCAGTTCTTC. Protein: CASTITSSYNEQFF.

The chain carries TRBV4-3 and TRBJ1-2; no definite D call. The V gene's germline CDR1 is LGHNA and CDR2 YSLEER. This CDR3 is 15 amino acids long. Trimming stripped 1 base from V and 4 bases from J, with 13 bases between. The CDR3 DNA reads TGCGCCAGCAGCCAAGTACCCAGGAGTCTCTATGGCTACACCTTC. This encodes CASSQVPRSLYGYTF.

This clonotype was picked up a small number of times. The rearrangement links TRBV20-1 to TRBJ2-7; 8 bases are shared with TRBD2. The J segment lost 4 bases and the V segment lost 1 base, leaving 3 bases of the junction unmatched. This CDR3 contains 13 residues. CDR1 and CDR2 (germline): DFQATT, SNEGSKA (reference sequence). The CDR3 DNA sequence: TGCAGTGCTAGAGCCAGCGGGGGATACGAGCAGTACTTC. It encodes CSARASGGYEQYF.

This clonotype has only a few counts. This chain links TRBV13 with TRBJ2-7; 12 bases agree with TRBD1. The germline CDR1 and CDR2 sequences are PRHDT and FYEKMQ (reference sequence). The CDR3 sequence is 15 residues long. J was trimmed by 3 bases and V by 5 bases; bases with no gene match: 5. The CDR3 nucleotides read TGTGCCAGCAGCGCCGGGACAGGGGGCATCTACGAGCAGTACTTC. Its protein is CASSAGTGGIYEQYF.

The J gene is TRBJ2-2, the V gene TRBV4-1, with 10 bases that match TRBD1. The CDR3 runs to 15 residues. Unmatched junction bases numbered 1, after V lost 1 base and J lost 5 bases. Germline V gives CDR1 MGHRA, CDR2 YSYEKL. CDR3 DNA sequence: TGCGCCAGCAGCCAAGGACAGGGGGCGACCGGGGAGCTGTTTTTT. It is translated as CASSQGQGATGELFF.

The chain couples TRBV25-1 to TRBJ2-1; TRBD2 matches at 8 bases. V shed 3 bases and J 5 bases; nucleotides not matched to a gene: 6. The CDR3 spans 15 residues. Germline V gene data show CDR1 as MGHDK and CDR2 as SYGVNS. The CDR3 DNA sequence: TGTGCCAGCAGTGATCCCCGGGAGGGGGACAATGAGCAGTTCTTC. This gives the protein CASSDPREGDNEQFF.

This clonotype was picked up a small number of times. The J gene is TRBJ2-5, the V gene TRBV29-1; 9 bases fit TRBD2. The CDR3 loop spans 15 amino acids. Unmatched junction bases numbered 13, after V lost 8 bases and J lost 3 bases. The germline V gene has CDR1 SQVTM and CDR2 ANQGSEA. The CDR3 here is CSFGGSIAGEETQYF. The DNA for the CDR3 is TGCAGCTTCGGGGGGTCCATAGCGGGAGAAGAGACCCAGTACTTC.

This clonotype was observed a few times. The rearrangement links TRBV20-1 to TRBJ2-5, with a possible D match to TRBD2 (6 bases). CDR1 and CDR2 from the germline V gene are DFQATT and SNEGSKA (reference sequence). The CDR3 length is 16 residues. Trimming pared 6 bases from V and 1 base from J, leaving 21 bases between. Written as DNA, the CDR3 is TGCAGTGCCGCTAGGGACTTGAGGAGGGTCCAAGAGACCCAGTACTTC. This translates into CSAARDLRRVQETQYF.

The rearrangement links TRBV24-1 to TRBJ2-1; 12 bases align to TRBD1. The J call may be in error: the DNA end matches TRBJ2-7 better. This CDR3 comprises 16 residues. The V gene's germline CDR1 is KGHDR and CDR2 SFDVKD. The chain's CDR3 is CATSDRGQGAGYEQYF. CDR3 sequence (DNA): TGTGCCACCAGTGATAGGGGACAGGGGGCTGGATACGAGCAGTACTTC.

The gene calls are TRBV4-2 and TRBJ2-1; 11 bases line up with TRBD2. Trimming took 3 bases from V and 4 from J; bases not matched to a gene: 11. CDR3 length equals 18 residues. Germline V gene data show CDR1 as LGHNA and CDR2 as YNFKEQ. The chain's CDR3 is CASSHPASGRTAYNEQFF. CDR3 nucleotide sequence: TGTGCCAGCAGCCACCCGGCTAGCGGGAGGACAGCTTACAATGAGCAGTTCTTC.

The CDR3 reads CASRNGPAQFF. Here the CDR3 DNA reads TGTGCCAGCCGGAACGGGCCGGCTCAGTTCTTC. This sequence joins TRBV6-5 and TRBJ2-1; D is uncertain. Germline assignment: CDR1 MNHEY and CDR2 SVGAGI. The ends were cut back, 8 bases at V and 13 bases at J, with 15 bases in the middle. The CDR3 length is 11 residues.

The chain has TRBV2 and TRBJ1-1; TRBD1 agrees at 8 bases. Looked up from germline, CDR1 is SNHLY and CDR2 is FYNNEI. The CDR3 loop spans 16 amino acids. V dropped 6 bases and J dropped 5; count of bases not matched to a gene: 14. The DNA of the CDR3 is TGTGCCAGCAGGGTGGGAGAGACAGGGGATTTGACTGAAGCTTTCTTT. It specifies CASRVGETGDLTEAFF.

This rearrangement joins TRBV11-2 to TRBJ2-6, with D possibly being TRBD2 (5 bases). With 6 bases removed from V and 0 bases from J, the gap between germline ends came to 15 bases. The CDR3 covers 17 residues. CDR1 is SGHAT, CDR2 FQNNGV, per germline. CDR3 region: CASRPLAGSSGANVLTF. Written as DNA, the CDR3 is TGTGCCAGCAGGCCCCTGGCGGGTAGCTCTGGGGCCAACGTCCTGACTTTC.

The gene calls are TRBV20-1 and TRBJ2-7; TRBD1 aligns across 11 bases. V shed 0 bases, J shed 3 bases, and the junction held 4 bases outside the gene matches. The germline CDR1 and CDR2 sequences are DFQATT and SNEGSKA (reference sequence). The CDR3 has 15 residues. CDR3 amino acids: CSARDRTGGLYEQYF. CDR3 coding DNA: TGCAGTGCTAGAGATCGGACAGGGGGCCTCTACGAGCAGTACTTC.

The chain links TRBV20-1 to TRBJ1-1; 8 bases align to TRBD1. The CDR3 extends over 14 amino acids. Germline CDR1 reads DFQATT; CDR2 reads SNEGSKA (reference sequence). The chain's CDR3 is CTAQGATMNTEAFF. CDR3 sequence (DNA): TGCACAGCGCAGGGGGCCACGATGAACACTGAAGCTTTCTTT.